The rows below give T cell receptor beta chains drawn from one sample of a study of blood T cell repertoires in COVID-19. Method: immunoSEQ multiplex PCR; TCRdb's copy keeps in-frame clones and lacks some. The sample lists 170,000 or so clones, approximately 86% occurring once. Source material: peripheral blood. The receptors derive from a man between 35 and 55 years old with active or convalescent COVID-19. Each CDR3 is given with its conserved first and last residue. The D gene is left open where the match is weak. Expanded clones are given a class, and other clones once, few, many or no size at all.

V	size	D	J	CDR3	DNA
TRBV18	.	TRBD1	TRBJ2-1	CASSPGQGADEQFF	TGTGCCAGCTCACCGGGACAGGGGGCTGATGAGCAGTTCTTC
TRBV30	.	.	TRBJ2-2	CAWSAGVGELFF	TGTGCCTGGAGTGCAGGGGTTGGGGAGCTGTTTTTT
TRBV2	.	TRBD1	TRBJ2-7	CASLQTGTLLYEQYF	TGTGCCAGCCTTCAGACAGGGACCCTCCTCTACGAGCAGTACTTC
TRBV6-6	.	TRBD1	TRBJ2-1	CASSYVRGLVNEQFF	TGTGCCAGCAGTTACGTCAGGGGGCTAGTCAATGAGCAGTTCTTC
TRBV12-3/TRBV12-4	.	.	TRBJ1-2	CASTLSVNYGYTF	TGTGCCAGCACCCTAAGCGTTAACTATGGCTACACCTTC
TRBV3-1/TRBV3-2	.	.	TRBJ2-7	CASSQEIGGYEQYF	TGTGCCAGCAGCCAAGAGATCGGGGGCTACGAGCAGTACTTC
TRBV5-5	.	.	TRBJ1-1	CASSLGAGWAFF	TGTGCCAGCAGCTTGGGGGCAGGGTGGGCTTTCTTT
TRBV28	.	TRBD1	TRBJ1-2	CASSLDREYGYTF	TGTGCCAGCAGTTTAGACAGGGAGTATGGCTACACCTTC
TRBV25-1	.	.	TRBJ2-7	CASSVGAYEQYF	TGTGCCAGCAGTGTTGGAGCCTACGAGCAGTACTTC
TRBV4-2	.	.	TRBJ1-4	CASSQPAGTNEKLFF	TGTGCCAGCAGCCAACCCGCGGGGACTAATGAAAAACTGTTTTTT
TRBV5-6	.	.	TRBJ1-6	CASSPRLDNSPLHF	TGTGCCAGCAGCCCGAGGCTCGATAATTCACCCCTCCACTTT
TRBV19	few	TRBD1	TRBJ2-1	CASSTLGQGLEQFF	TGTGCCAGTAGTACCCTGGGACAGGGGCTTGAGCAGTTCTTC
TRBV28	.	.	TRBJ1-5	CANAGPNSNQPQHF	TGTGCCAACGCAGGGCCGAATAGCAATCAGCCCCAGCATTTT
TRBV29-1	.	TRBD2	TRBJ2-1	CSALTSGAGNEQFF	TGCAGCGCCCTGACTAGCGGGGCGGGGAATGAGCAGTTCTTC
TRBV4-3	.	.	TRBJ1-4	CASSPSGTHEKLFF	TGCGCCAGCAGCCCCAGCGGTACCCATGAAAAACTGTTTTTT
TRBV13	.	.	TRBJ1-1	CASLRDRTLEAFF	TGTGCCAGCCTGAGGGATCGGACCCTTGAAGCTTTCTTT
TRBV5-1	.	.	TRBJ1-3	CASSLNRQSSGNTIYF	TGCGCCAGCAGCCTTAACCGACAGAGCTCTGGAAACACCATATATTTT
TRBV6-2/TRBV6-3	.	TRBD1	TRBJ2-7	CASSPSGRTGPSYEQYF	TGTGCCAGCAGCCCTTCTGGCAGGACAGGGCCCTCCTACGAGCAGTACTTC
TRBV11-3	.	TRBD1	TRBJ1-1	CASSLEGRQGGPTEAFF	TGTGCCAGCAGCTTAGAGGGGAGACAGGGAGGACCCACTGAAGCTTTCTTT
TRBV4-3	once	.	TRBJ1-6	CASSQNTRGSPLHF	TGCGCCAGCAGCCAAAATACCCGAGGTTCACCCCTCCACTTT
TRBV10-2	few	.	TRBJ2-7	CASSDPRRRREQYF	TGCGCCAGCAGTGACCCTAGGAGGAGGAGGGAGCAGTACTTC
TRBV30	few	.	TRBJ1-2	CAWAGTLTTSGYTF	TGTGCCTGGGCCGGGACACTAACGACGAGTGGCTACACCTTC